This T cell receptor (beta chain) was sequenced for a study of blood T cell repertoires in COVID-19. The wider study: The United States, Italy and Spain provided the acute and convalescent COVID-19 samples. T cells, B-cell-depleted T cells, or PBMCs provided the cDNA or gDNA that served as material.

Study processing details: Counts of nucleated cells, estimated from reference gene primer amplification, were obtained. The method was immunoSEQ multiplex PCR; TCRdb's version includes in-frame clones alone and lacks a portion of them. V, J and clone size are those of that table, while D and trimming were read from the DNA. The repertoire holds approximately 82,000 clones, 80% to 95% seen once, with about 6.6% in the top ten. V shed 3 bases and J shed 7 bases, with 8 bases lying between them. The CDR3 totals 12 residues. Germline lookup yields CDR1 SGHKS and CDR2 YYEKEE (reference sequence). The V and J genes are TRBV5-5 and TRBJ1-5; D gene ambiguous. The receptor was isolated from a woman aged 60-75 years with active COVID-19. What was sequenced was peripheral blood. The CDR3 region has the DNA TGTGCCAGCAGCTCAGACAACCAGCCCCAGCATTTT. Protein product: CASSSDNQPQHF. Filled out from reference TRBV5-5 and TRBJ1-5, the complete variable domain reads DAGVTQSPTHLIKTRGQQVTLRCSPISGHKSVSWYQQVLGQGPQFIFQYYEKEERGRGNFPDRFSARQFPNYSSELNVNALLLGDSALYLCASSSDNQPQHFGDGTRLSIL.